The 27 T cell receptor beta chains listed next were all sequenced from one sample in a study of T cell responses to AZD1222 COVID-19 vaccine. The method was immunoSEQ multiplex PCR; TCRdb's version includes in-frame clones alone and lacks a portion of them. The sample shows 120,000 or so clones, roughly 85% of them seen only once. Specimen: peripheral blood, collected on day 0 of AZD1222 vaccination. Every receptor here comes from an adult in good health.

This chain connects TRBV6-5 to TRBJ1-4, with D tentatively TRBD1 (5 bases). Between the trimmed V and J ends, which lost 2 bases and 8 bases, there was a span of 18 bases. From germline, CDR1 is MNHEY and CDR2 SVGAGI. This CDR3 comprises 16 residues. The CDR3 loop reads CASSYGSDRGKEKLFF. The CDR3 coding sequence is TGTGCCAGCAGTTACGGGTCGGATCGGGGGAAAGAAAAACTGTTTTTT.

The chain carries TRBV7-9 and TRBJ2-2, with 8 bases matching TRBD2. After removal of 3 bases from V and 5 bases from J, the junction contained 8 bases not matched to a gene. The CDR3 is 16 residues long. Germline CDR1 SEHNR, CDR2 FQNEAQ (reference sequence). The DNA for the CDR3 is TGTGCCAGCAGCTTTGATCTGTCGGGAGGGACCGGGGAGCTGTTTTTT. Amino acid sequence: CASSFDLSGGTGELFF.

The chain uses TRBV5-1 and TRBJ1-2, with 9 positions matching TRBD1. The germline V gene has CDR1 SGHRS and CDR2 YFSETQ. Germline trimming cut 1 base from V and 7 bases from J; bases unmatched to any gene: 5. The CDR3 runs to 14 residues. CDR3 amino acids: CASSLTTGGGGYTF. CDR3 nucleotides: TGCGCCAGCAGCTTGACGACAGGGGGTGGTGGCTACACCTTC.

This sequence joins TRBV7-9 and TRBJ2-6; TRBD1 might be the D (6 bases). The CDR3 totals 15 residues. In germline, CDR1 is SEHNR, CDR2 FQNEAQ (reference sequence). Trimming pared 6 bases from V and 2 bases from J, leaving 11 bases between. CDR3 region: CASRYRGTGANVLTF. CDR3 DNA: TGTGCCAGCAGATATAGGGGGACTGGGGCCAACGTCCTGACTTTC. Full variable domain (outside the CDR3, taken from reference TRBV7-9 and TRBJ2-6): DTGVSQNPRHKITKRGQNVTFRCDPISEHNRLYWYRQTLGQGPEFLTYFQNEAQLEKSRLLSDRFSAERPKGSFSTLEIQRTEQGDSAMYLCASRYRGTGANVLTFGAGSRLTVL.

This clone occurred once. The V gene is TRBV3-1 (or the pseudogene TRBV3-2), the J gene TRBJ2-1; 10 bases align to TRBD2. The CDR3 runs to 14 residues. The germline gives CDR1 LGHDT, CDR2 YNNKEL (reference sequence). V trimming: 4 bases; J trimming: 10 bases; junction bases outside the gene matches: 7. CDR3 amino acids: CASSPSGRVIEQFF. CDR3 DNA: TGTGCCAGCAGCCCCAGCGGGAGGGTTATAGAGCAGTTCTTC.

The chain couples TRBV24-1 to TRBJ1-5; 7 nucleotides align to TRBD1. CDR1 is KGHDR, CDR2 SFDVKD, per germline. The CDR3 is 17 amino acids. Trimming at V came to 3 bases and at J to 2 bases, leaving 9 bases not matched to a gene. The DNA for the CDR3 is TGTGCCACCAGTGATCCGAGACAGGGATGGGGCAATCAGCCCCAGCATTTT. Residues: CATSDPRQGWGNQPQHF.

This clone was recorded once. The rearrangement uses TRBV24-1 and TRBJ1-1, with 8 positions matching TRBD1. This CDR3 contains 15 residues. The V gene end was trimmed by 4 bases and the J gene end by 1 base; junction bases not matched to a gene: 4. The germline V gene encodes CDR1 KGHDR and CDR2 SFDVKD. The CDR3 loop reads CATSDPGQENTEAFF. CDR3 sequence (DNA): TGTGCCACCAGTGACCCGGGACAGGAGAACACTGAAGCTTTCTTT.

This sequence joins TRBV5-4 and TRBJ1-5; 8 nucleotides agree with TRBD1. CDR1 and CDR2 (germline): SGHNT, YYREEE (reference sequence). V lost 2 bases, J lost 3 bases, and 4 bases stayed unmatched. The CDR3 loop spans 15 amino acids. The CDR3 coding sequence is TGTGCCAGCAGCTTACAGGGGGTACCCAATCAGCCCCAGCATTTT. It encodes CASSLQGVPNQPQHF.

This chain connects TRBV19 to TRBJ2-4; 7 bases align to TRBD1. Germline V gives CDR1 LNHDA, CDR2 SQIVND (reference sequence). This CDR3 has 15 amino acids. V dropped 3 bases and J dropped 6; count of bases not matched to a gene: 8. The CDR3 sequence: CASSIRGQSINIQYF. The CDR3 coding sequence is TGTGCCAGTAGTATTAGGGGACAGTCAATAAACATTCAGTACTTC. The variable domain in full, completed from reference TRBV19 and TRBJ2-4, reads DGGITQSPKYLFRKEGQNVTLSCEQNLNHDAMYWYRQDPGQGLRLIYYSQIVNDFQKGDIAEGYSVSREKKESFPLTVTSAQKNPTAFYLCASSIRGQSINIQYFGAGTRLSVL.

The chain links TRBV5-4 to TRBJ1-2; 9 nucleotides line up with TRBD1. With V trimmed by 6 bases and J by 6 bases, 15 bases remained unmatched. The CDR3 length is 16 residues. CDR1 and CDR2 from the germline V gene are SGHNT and YYREEE (reference sequence). CDR3 residues: CASTSSVTGGTHGYTF. As DNA, the CDR3 is TGTGCCAGCACCTCGTCCGTTACAGGGGGCACTCATGGCTACACCTTC. Full variable domain (outside the CDR3, taken from reference TRBV5-4 and TRBJ1-2): ETGVTQSPTHLIKTRGQQVTLRCSSQSGHNTVSWYQQALGQGPQFIFQYYREEENGRGNFPPRFSGLQFPNYSSELNVNALELDDSALYLCASTSSVTGGTHGYTFGSGTRLTVV.

The chain uses TRBV5-1 and TRBJ1-2; 8 bases agree with TRBD1. Per the germline V gene, CDR1 is SGHRS and CDR2 is YFSETQ. After removal of 4 bases from V and 3 bases from J, the junction contained 5 bases not matched to a gene. The CDR3 extends over 14 amino acids. Here the CDR3 reads CASSQSTGDYGYTF. CDR3 in DNA: TGCGCCAGCAGCCAATCGACAGGGGACTATGGCTACACCTTC.

The chain employs TRBV19 and TRBJ1-1, with D tentatively TRBD1 (6 bases). Trimming removed 1 base from V and 3 bases from J, with 9 bases in between. Germline assignment: CDR1 LNHDA and CDR2 SQIVND (reference sequence). The CDR3 is 14 amino acids. CDR3 in amino acids: CASSIVYRDTEAFF. In DNA, the CDR3 is TGTGCCAGTAGTATAGTATACAGGGACACTGAAGCTTTCTTT.

This clone has just a few counts. V and J are TRBV3-1 (or the pseudogene TRBV3-2) and TRBJ2-1; 12 nucleotides line up with TRBD2. Unmatched junction bases numbered 5, after V lost 4 bases and J lost 10 bases. This CDR3 is 14 amino acids long. Germline loops: CDR1 LGHDT, CDR2 YNNKEL (reference sequence). The CDR3 loop reads CASSLPGLAGEQFF. The CDR3 DNA reads as TGTGCCAGCAGCCTACCGGGACTAGCGGGCGAGCAGTTCTTC.

This rearrangement joins TRBV7-2 to TRBJ2-7; tentative D call: TRBD1 (5 bases). V lost 4 bases to trimming and J lost 4 bases, with 17 bases between them. CDR1 and CDR2 from the germline V gene are SGHTA and FQGNSA. CDR3 length equals 15 residues. The CDR3 DNA follows: TGTGCCAGCAGCTGGCGACAGAGGCAAGGTTACGAGCAGTACTTC. It encodes CASSWRQRQGYEQYF. The full variable domain, completed using reference TRBV7-2 and TRBJ2-7, is GAGVSQSPSNKVTEKGKDVELRCDPISGHTALYWYRQSLGQGLEFLIYFQGNSAPDKSGLPSDRFSAERTGGSVSTLTIQRTQQEDSAVYLCASSWRQRQGYEQYFGPGTRLTVT.

This clone was counted a single time. V is TRBV7-2 and J is TRBJ1-1; no reliable D call. CDR1 is SGHTA and CDR2 is FQGNSA in the germline V gene. The V end was cut by 1 base, the J end by 1 base, with 4 bases between. This CDR3 contains 13 residues. The DNA for the CDR3 is TGTGCCAGCAGCTTAGTTCCGAACACTGAAGCTTTCTTT. Its translation is CASSLVPNTEAFF.

CDR3 DNA: TGTGCCAGCAGCTTAGTCTCTACCACAGATACGCAGTATTTT. It is translated as CASSLVSTTDTQYF. The chain recombines TRBV11-3 with TRBJ2-3; no reliable D call. This CDR3 comprises 14 residues. Germline CDR1 reads SGHNT; CDR2 reads YENEEA. V lost 1 base, J lost 2 bases, and 7 bases lay in between. Together with reference TRBV11-3 and TRBJ2-3, the CDR3 gives the full variable domain: EAGVVQSPRYKIIEKKQPVAFWCNPISGHNTLYWYLQNLGQGPELLIRYENEEAVDDSQLPKDRFSAERLKGVDSTLKIQPAELGDSAVYLCASSLVSTTDTQYFGPGTRLTVL.

This chain joins TRBV4-1 and TRBJ2-6, with D maybe TRBD1 (5 bases). This CDR3 has 17 amino acids. Germline V gene sequence: CDR1 MGHRA, CDR2 YSYEKL. The V end lost 3 bases, the J end lost 0 bases, and 12 bases lay between the germline ends. The CDR3 is CASSQGPTTSGANVLTF. The CDR3 nucleotides are TGCGCCAGCAGCCAGGGGCCCACTACCTCTGGGGCCAACGTCCTGACTTTC.

The rearrangement joins TRBV28 to TRBJ1-4; unclear D gene. Trimming took 3 bases from V and 0 from J, leaving 8 bases between them. The CDR3 runs 15 residues. Germline V gene data show CDR1 as MDHEN and CDR2 as SYDVKM. The CDR3, as DNA: TGTGCCAGCAGTTTTGACGGCGCAACTAATGAAAAACTGTTTTTT. It encodes CASSFDGATNEKLFF.

The chain joins TRBV4-1 to TRBJ2-7, with D perhaps TRBD2 (6 bases). V was trimmed by 4 bases and J by 0 bases, leaving 7 bases between them. The V gene's germline CDR1 is MGHRA and CDR2 YSYEKL. CDR3 length equals 13 residues. The CDR3 here is CASSLGSSYEQYF. The DNA of the CDR3 is TGCGCCAGCAGCCTCGGGAGCTCCTACGAGCAGTACTTC.

The chain carries TRBV12-5 and TRBJ2-1; weak D call: TRBD2 (6 bases). Trimming stripped 1 base from V and 8 bases from J, with 15 bases between. The CDR3 consists of 15 residues. Germline CDR1 and CDR2: LGHNT and FRNRAP. DNA of the CDR3: TGTGCTAGTGGTTTGGAGACGGGACTGCCGCATGAGCAGTTCTTC. Translated, it gives CASGLETGLPHEQFF.

V gene TRBV30 combines with J gene TRBJ1-6, with 9 nucleotides matching TRBD1. The V gene end was trimmed by 4 bases and the J gene end by 6 bases; junction bases not matched to a gene: 4. The CDR3 has 14 amino acids. CDR1 is GTSNPN and CDR2 is SVGIG in the germline V gene (reference sequence). CDR3 sequence (DNA): TGTGCCTGGACGGGGGGACAGGGTAATTCACCCCTCCACTTT. Residues: CAWTGGQGNSPLHF.

V gene TRBV30 combines with J gene TRBJ1-3; no definite D call. Trimming took 0 bases from V and 0 from J, leaving 9 bases between them. The CDR3 is 15 residues long. Germline V gene sequence: CDR1 GTSNPN, CDR2 SVGIG (reference sequence). CDR3 nucleotide sequence: TGTGCCTGGAGTGTAAGTCGAGACTCTGGAAACACCATATATTTT. Translating it yields CAWSVSRDSGNTIYF.

The gene calls are TRBV6-2 or TRBV6-3 and TRBJ1-2; D not resolved. Germline CDR1 and CDR2: MNHEY and SVGEGT. V lost 3 bases to trimming and J lost 8 bases, with 7 bases between them. The CDR3 spans 11 residues. The CDR3 sequence: CASSYFDGYTF. The CDR3 nucleotides read TGTGCCAGCAGTTATTTCGACGGCTACACCTTC.

The rearrangement links TRBV7-2 to TRBJ2-7; D may be TRBD1 (6 bases). The V end lost 6 bases, the J end lost 1 base, and 25 bases lay between the germline ends. The CDR3 totals 18 residues. Germline V gives CDR1 SGHTA, CDR2 FQGNSA. The CDR3 DNA reads as TGTGCCAGCAGTCCCGATACGCAAACCGGGACACGATCCTACGAGCAGTACTTC. It translates to CASSPDTQTGTRSYEQYF.

J is TRBJ2-1 and V is TRBV5-1; 11 bases align to TRBD2. From germline, CDR1 is SGHRS and CDR2 YFSETQ. V trimming: 0 bases; J trimming: 9 bases; junction bases outside the gene matches: 8. This CDR3 contains 16 residues. The CDR3 coding sequence is TGCGCCAGCAGCTTGGGCCTAGCGGGAGGATGGGGTGAGCAGTTCTTC. Its protein product is CASSLGLAGGWGEQFF.

V and J are TRBV25-1 and TRBJ1-2; D unclear. The CDR3 contains 11 residues. Trimming left V 3 bases short and J 4 bases short, with 3 bases between. Germline-derived CDR1 and CDR2 are MGHDK and SYGVNS. Here the CDR3 reads CASSDGYGYTF. CDR3 nucleotides: TGTGCCAGCAGTGATGGCTATGGCTACACCTTC.

This sequence joins TRBV30 and TRBJ2-7; TRBD1 agrees at 9 bases. With V trimmed by 1 base and J by 6 bases, 10 bases remained unmatched. The CDR3 totals 15 residues. Germline V lookup: CDR1 GTSNPN, CDR2 SVGIG (reference sequence). The CDR3 loop is CAWSGLGTGNREQYF. The CDR3 DNA follows: TGTGCCTGGAGTGGCTTAGGGACAGGGAATCGCGAGCAGTACTTC.